This TCR beta chain was identified in a study of technical replicates of blood from a few donors. The germline V and J ends were trimmed by 4 bases and 0 bases, with 12 bases remaining between them. This CDR3 region has 16 residues. Germline CDR1 is MDHEN and CDR2 is SYDVKM. Clones were read by immunoSEQ multiplex PCR, and TCRdb kept only the in-frame ones, dropping some. Among tens of thousands of clones listed, about 95% were seen once. The sequence derives from a human donor in good health. The gene calls are TRBV28 and TRBJ1-4, with D possibly being TRBD1 (5 bases). The sample taken for sequencing was T cells isolated from PBMCs. CDR3 DNA sequence: TGTGCCAGCAGTTGGGGGAGGGGCCCAACTAATGAAAAACTGTTTTTT. Protein: CASSWGRGPTNEKLFF.